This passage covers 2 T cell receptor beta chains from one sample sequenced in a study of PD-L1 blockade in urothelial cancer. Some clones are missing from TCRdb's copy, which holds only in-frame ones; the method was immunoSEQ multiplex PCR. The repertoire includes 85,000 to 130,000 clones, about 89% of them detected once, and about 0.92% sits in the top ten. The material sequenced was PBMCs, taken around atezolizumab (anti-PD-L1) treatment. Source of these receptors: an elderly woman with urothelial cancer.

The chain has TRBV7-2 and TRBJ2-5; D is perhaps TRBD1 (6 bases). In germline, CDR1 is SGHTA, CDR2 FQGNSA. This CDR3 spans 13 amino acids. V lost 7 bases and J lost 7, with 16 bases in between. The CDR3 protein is CASTRRGWGTQYF. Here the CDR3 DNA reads TGTGCCAGCACCCGCAGGGGATGGGGGACCCAGTACTTC.

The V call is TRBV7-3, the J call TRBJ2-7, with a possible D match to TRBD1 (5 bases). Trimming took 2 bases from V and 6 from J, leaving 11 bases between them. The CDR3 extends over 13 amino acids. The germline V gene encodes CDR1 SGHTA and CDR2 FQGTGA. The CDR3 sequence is CASSLGQGGEQYF. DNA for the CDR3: TGTGCCAGCAGCTTAGGGCAGGGCGGCGAGCAGTACTTC.